These 5 T cell receptor beta chains originate from one sample sequenced in a study of blood T cells in healthy people across ages. Using a J-beta primer mix together with a sample-barcoded 5' primer, a second PCR was run for roughly 7 to 11 cycles. One entry per CDR3 protein, called by TCRdb with MiXCR from the 5' RACE reads. The table lists 250,000 to 300,000 distinct CDR3 sequences, roughly 29% of them singletons. The sample consisted of blood. The receptor set was obtained from a woman aged 70 to 79 in good health.

V and J are TRBV7-9 and TRBJ1-3, with 8 bases lining up with TRBD1. V gave up 4 bases and J gave up 5 bases; unmatched junction bases: 10. CDR3 size: 16 residues. The V gene's germline CDR1 is SEHNR and CDR2 FQNEAQ (reference sequence). The CDR3 sequence is CASSSTGQGRRNTIYF. Written as DNA, the CDR3 is TGTGCCAGCAGCTCAACAGGACAGGGAAGAAGAAACACCATATATTTT.

This clonotype was seen a single time. The V gene is TRBV28, the J gene TRBJ2-1, with D maybe TRBD1 (5 bases). The V and J ends lost 1 base and 1 base respectively, with 14 bases between them. Per the germline V gene, CDR1 is MDHEN and CDR2 is SYDVKM. This CDR3 has 17 residues. CDR3 residues: CASSLSTGVPSYNEQFF. The CDR3, as DNA: TGTGCCAGCAGTTTATCCACAGGAGTACCTTCCTACAATGAGCAGTTCTTC.

This chain joins TRBV28 and TRBJ1-2; D not certain. CDR1 is MDHEN, CDR2 SYDVKM, per germline. The length of the CDR3 is 13 residues. V lost 2 bases to trimming and J lost 4 bases, with 8 bases between them. The CDR3 DNA is TGTGCCAGCAGTTTAGCTCGCTCCTATGGCTACACCTTC. Its protein product is CASSLARSYGYTF.

This clonotype appeared a few times. The chain recombines TRBV29-1 with TRBJ2-4; D is uncertain. The germline V gene has CDR1 SQVTM and CDR2 ANQGSEA. Deletions cut 5 bases from V and 0 bases from J, with 11 bases between. This CDR3 has 14 amino acids. Here the CDR3 reads CSVSSILAKNIQYF. CDR3 DNA: TGCAGCGTTTCCTCTATTCTAGCCAAAAACATTCAGTACTTC.

This clonotype has just a few counts. The V gene is TRBV6-5, the J gene TRBJ1-2; TRBD1 matches 7 bases. V lost 0 bases to trimming and J lost 3 bases; unmatched junction nucleotides: 7. In germline, CDR1 is MNHEY, CDR2 SVGAGI. The CDR3 is made up of 16 amino acids. This chain's CDR3 is CASSYSTPGQYYGYTF. For the CDR3, the DNA is TGTGCCAGCAGTTACTCTACCCCGGGACAGTACTATGGCTACACCTTC.